The present TCR beta chain was sequenced within a study of somatic mutations in cytotoxic T cells in rheumatoid arthritis. Trimming removed 6 bases at V and 2 bases at J, with 10 bases between. Germline assignment: CDR1 LNHDA and CDR2 SQIVND (reference sequence). CDR3 length: 14 residues. TCRdb's copy holds only in-frame clones and misses some; the assay was immunoSEQ multiplex PCR. The sample has some 7,300 clones, roughly 75% seen once. The receptor was isolated from a woman between 55 and 75 years old in good health. The V call is TRBV19, the J call TRBJ2-2; unclear D gene. Material: CD8+ T cells sorted from blood. The CDR3 nucleotides read TGTGCCAGTAGGGAGCTAACTAACACCGGGGAGCTGTTTTTT. This sequence encodes CASRELTNTGELFF.